This TCR beta chain stems from a study of blood T cell repertoires in COVID-19. Study summary: The study drew acute and convalescent COVID-19 samples from the United States, Italy and Spain. From T cells, B-cell-depleted T cells, or PBMCs came the material, which was cDNA or gDNA.

How the authors handled the data: Reference gene primer amplification gave estimated nucleated cell counts. The data were produced by immunoSEQ multiplex PCR, yet TCRdb's version contains in-frame clones alone and is incomplete. V and J calls and clone size are those listed in that table; D and trimming were worked out from the DNA. The data hold some 260,000 clones, with 85% to 90% observed a single time. Germline V gene data show CDR1 as MNHNS and CDR2 as SASEGT. The CDR3 totals 14 residues. Trimming cost V 1 base and J 7 bases; bases outside gene matches: 4. This chain links TRBV6-1 with TRBJ2-4; TRBD1 agrees at 7 bases. Material: peripheral blood. The sequence was collected from a woman between 40 and 50 years old who had recovered from COVID-19. This chain's CDR3 is CASSEGTGRNIQYF. CDR3 bases: TGTGCCAGCAGTGAAGGGACAGGCCGCAACATTCAGTACTTC.